What follows is one T cell receptor (beta chain) and its context. In this sample, this clone turned up once. What this receptor recognizes is not known. Base qualities are not recorded, but no much larger clone differs from it by a single base. The sample belongs to a study of preoperative IRX-2 immunotherapy in early breast cancer (dated by TCRdb to the late 2010s). Read against the paper, the sample's treatment or condition label means: preoperative locoregional IRX-2 cytokine immunotherapy. The samples were obtained from a phase Ib study in which preoperative, locoregional IRX-2 cytokine immunotherapy intended to prime immune responses was tested. Patients with early-stage breast cancer who were given IRX-2 before surgery served as donors. Library construction relied on the immunoSEQ multiplex PCR assay. In TCRdb, the immuneACCESS table is reduced to in-frame sequences with V and J assigned. These tables do not hold every clone; where another copy was compared, an unresolved V gene accounts for under half, and the others remain unexplained. The sample data list about 89,000 clones, and about nine tenths of these were observed just once. The top ten clonotypes cover roughly 1.9% of the sample.

The material sequenced was tumor tissue, taken after IRX-2 immunotherapy. This receptor was obtained from a human donor with breast cancer.

The CDR3 region: CASSLGTGEGSPLHF. At the DNA level, the sequence is TGCGCCAGCAGCTTAGGGACAGGGGAAGGTTCACCCCTCCACTTT. The chain couples TRBV5-1 to TRBJ1-6; TRBD1 aligns with 10 central bases. The CDR3 sequence holds 15 residues, the cysteine and phenylalanine included. The DNA shown is the 45-base CDR3, in frame from base 1. As encoded in the germline V gene, CDR1 is SGHRS while CDR2 is YFSETQ. Trimming accounts for 2 bases at V and 9 bases at J, while the number of junction bases matched to no gene is 5. Supplemented by the reference TRBV5-1 and TRBJ1-6 proteins around the CDR3, the complete variable domain is KAGVTQTPRYLIKTRGQQVTLSCSPISGHRSVSWYQQTPGQGLQFLFEYFSETQRNKGNFPGRFSGRQFSNSRSEMNVSTLELGDSALYLCASSLGTGEGSPLHFGNGTRLTVT.